The clone carrying this TCR beta chain was observed many times. The sample comes from a study of T cells in Graves' hyperthyroidism and ophthalmopathy. The CDR3 totals 15 residues. CDR1 is SGHTA, CDR2 FQGNSA, per germline. V was pared by 1 base and J by 7 bases, with 14 bases between. Using RNA transcripts as the source, TCR beta CDR3 regions were amplified. HTBI primers were employed in a first-round RT-PCR of the TCR CDR3. TCRdb called the multiplex PCR reads again in MiXCR, with one record for every CDR3 protein. The table lists under 650,000 distinct CDR3 sequences, 15% to 20% of them singletons. The sample was blood. This sequence joins TRBV7-2 and TRBJ1-5, with D tentatively TRBD1 (6 bases). The TCR sequence derives from a woman in her 30s with Graves' hyperthyroidism. The CDR3 DNA is TGTGCCAGCAGCTTAGGGGCGGGGGCAGGGCAGCCCCAGCATTTT. It translates to CASSLGAGAGQPQHF. The complete variable domain, with remaining parts taken from reference TRBV7-2 and TRBJ1-5, reads GAGVSQSPSNKVTEKGKDVELRCDPISGHTALYWYRQSLGQGLEFLIYFQGNSAPDKSGLPSDRFSAERTGGSVSTLTIQRTQQEDSAVYLCASSLGAGAGQPQHFGDGTRLSIL.